This T cell receptor (beta chain) was identified during a study of PD-1 blockade in mismatch repair-deficient tumors. Study-wide results and limits: Tumor-resident clones, often undetectable pretreatment in blood, expanded then contracted after pembrolizumab.

Comment on this clone: Antigen unknown.

This CDR3 is 15 amino acids long. Looked up from germline, CDR1 is SGHNT and CDR2 is YYREEE (reference sequence). V lost 1 base and J 4 bases, leaving 12 bases between the germline ends. TCRs were sequenced from a few patients responding to pembrolizumab. TCRdb keeps only in-frame clones here, not all; method: immunoSEQ multiplex PCR. In the table there are about 84,000 clones, more than 65% of which are singletons. Sample: peripheral blood, taken 12 weeks after starting pembrolizumab. This TCR was sampled from an adult with mismatch repair-deficient cancer. The chain couples TRBV5-4 to TRBJ1-5; D perhaps matches TRBD1 (6 bases). Written as DNA, the CDR3 is TGTGCCAGCAGCTTGTACCAGGGGCCTAATCAGCCCCAGCATTTT. Its protein product is CASSLYQGPNQPQHF.